This entry describes one T cell receptor beta chain. Some clones are missing from TCRdb's copy, which holds only in-frame ones; the method was immunoSEQ multiplex PCR. Of 110,000 or so clones in the sample, around 89% were seen once. These data originate in a study of control samples from healthy donors and cancer patients. Germline CDR1 reads LGHNT; CDR2 reads FRNRAP. V was shortened by 3 bases and J by 3 bases, with 26 bases between the two germline ends. This CDR3 contains 19 residues. The chain couples TRBV12-5 to TRBJ1-2, with D possibly being TRBD1 (6 bases). Input material: blood. The sequence was obtained from a woman between 50 and 59 years old in good health. Here the CDR3 reads CASGLLTRGTPKPYYGYTF. DNA for the CDR3: TGTGCTAGTGGTTTATTGACCCGCGGGACACCGAAACCTTACTATGGCTACACCTTC.